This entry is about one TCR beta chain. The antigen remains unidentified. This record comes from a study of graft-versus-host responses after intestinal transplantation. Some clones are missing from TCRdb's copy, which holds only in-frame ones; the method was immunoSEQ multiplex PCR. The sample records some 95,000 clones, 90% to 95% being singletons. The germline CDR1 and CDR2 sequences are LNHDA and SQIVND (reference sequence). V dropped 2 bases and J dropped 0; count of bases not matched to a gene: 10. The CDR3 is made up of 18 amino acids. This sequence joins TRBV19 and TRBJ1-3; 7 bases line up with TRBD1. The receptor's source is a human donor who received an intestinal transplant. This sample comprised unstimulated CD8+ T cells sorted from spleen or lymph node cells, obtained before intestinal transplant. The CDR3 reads CASSIIGTATLSGNTIYF. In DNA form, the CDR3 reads TGTGCCAGTAGTATAATCGGGACAGCTACTCTCTCTGGAAACACCATATATTTT.